This entry is about one T cell receptor (beta chain). Germline lookup yields CDR1 SNHLY and CDR2 FYNNEI. The V segment lost 0 bases and the J segment 2 bases; nucleotides outside the gene matches: 4. The CDR3 consists of 17 residues. The data derive from a study of molecular identifiers for immune sequencing clone quantification. Study-wide background: Replicate experiments divided RNA from 20,000 or 100,000 naive CD8 cells into five parts and sequenced four.

TCRdb re-called the PCR reads with MiXCR, one entry per CDR3 protein. The table has some 320,000 distinct CDR3 sequences, roughly a quarter seen once. The receptor's source is a human donor in good health. Some libraries in this study had Jurkat cell RNA spiked in. Sequenced material: naive CD8+ T cells from blood, with Jurkat cell RNA spiked in. Subset in this sample: FACS-sorted CD8+CD4-CCR7+CD45RA+ naive T cells. This chain connects TRBV2 to TRBJ1-4, with 9 positions matching TRBD1. As DNA, the CDR3 is TGTGCCAGCAGTGAAGCGGTACAGGGGGCGACTAATGAAAAACTGTTTTTT. The encoded protein is CASSEAVQGATNEKLFF.